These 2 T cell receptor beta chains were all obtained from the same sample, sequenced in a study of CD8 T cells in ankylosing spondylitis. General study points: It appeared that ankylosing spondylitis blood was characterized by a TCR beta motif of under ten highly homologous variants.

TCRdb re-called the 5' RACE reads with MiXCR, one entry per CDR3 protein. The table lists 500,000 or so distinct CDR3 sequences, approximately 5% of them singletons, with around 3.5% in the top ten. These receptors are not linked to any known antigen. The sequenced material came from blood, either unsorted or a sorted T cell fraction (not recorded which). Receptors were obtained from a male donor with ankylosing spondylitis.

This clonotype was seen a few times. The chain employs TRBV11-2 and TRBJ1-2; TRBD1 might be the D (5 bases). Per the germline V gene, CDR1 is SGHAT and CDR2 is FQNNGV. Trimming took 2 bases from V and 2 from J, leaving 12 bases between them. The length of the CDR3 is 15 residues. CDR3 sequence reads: CASSLTRGVNYGYTF. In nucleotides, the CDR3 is TGTGCCAGCAGCTTAACGCGGGGCGTAAACTATGGCTACACCTTC.

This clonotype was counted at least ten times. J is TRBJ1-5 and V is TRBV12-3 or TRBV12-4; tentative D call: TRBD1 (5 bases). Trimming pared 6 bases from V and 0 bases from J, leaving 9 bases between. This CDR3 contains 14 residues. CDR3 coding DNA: TGTGCCAGCAGCTGGCAGGGTAGCAATCAGCCCCAGCATTTT. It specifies CASSWQGSNQPQHF.